This TCR beta chain originates from a study of T cells in Graves' hyperthyroidism and ophthalmopathy. Findings of the study overall: Appearing also in blood were most of the thyroid clonotypes expanded above 0.001.

This clonotype has at least ten counts. As yet, its antigen is unknown. CDR3 length: 14 amino acids. Trimming shortened V by 6 bases and J by 4 bases, and 16 bases separated the two germline ends. TCR beta CDR3 region amplification was performed from RNA transcripts. When the TCR CDR3 underwent first-round RT-PCR, the HTBI primer set was used. TCRdb called the multiplex PCR reads again in MiXCR, with one record for every CDR3 protein. The data show hundreds of thousands of distinct CDR3 sequences, under 20% seen once. This chain links TRBV12-3 or TRBV12-4 with TRBJ2-7; D is unresolved. Source material: blood. The TCR was taken from a woman aged 25 to 39 with Graves' hyperthyroidism. The DNA of the CDR3 is TGTGCCAGCAGCCCTAGGCCCGCGTCATACGAGCAGTACTTC. Amino acids: CASSPRPASYEQYF.